This TCR beta chain derives from a study of T cell responses to AZD1222 COVID-19 vaccine. Turning to the study itself: It was second doses at about 4 or about 12 weeks that were pooled. Study findings and constraints: With dominance at 160-218 and 743-854, vaccine-associated CD4 TCRs spanned spike.

Looked up from germline, CDR1 is SEHNR and CDR2 is FQNEAQ (reference sequence). The V end was cut by 8 bases, the J end by 0 bases, with 14 bases between. The CDR3 is 14 amino acids. Produced via immunoSEQ multiplex PCR; TCRdb's table is partial and in-frame only. This sample carries about 190,000 clones, roughly 88% of them seen once, and the ten largest clones take approximately 0.98%. For this clone: Its specificity is unknown.

This chain links TRBV7-9 with TRBJ2-7, with D unclear. This TCR was sampled from an adult in good health. The specimen was peripheral blood, collected on day 0 of AZD1222 vaccination. The CDR3 bases are TGTGCCAGCGGCCAATCTATCCTCTCCTACGAGCAGTACTTC. Protein product: CASGQSILSYEQYF.